The rows below give T cell receptor beta chains drawn from one sample of a study of T cell repertoires in ileal Crohn's disease. Assay: immunoSEQ multiplex PCR; the TCRdb copy retains only in-frame clones and omits some. The table lists 15,000 or so clones, under 95% of them singletons. Sequenced sample: ileal tissue. The origin of the receptors is an adult with Crohn's disease. The CDR3 runs from the conserved cysteine through the conserved F or W. The D gene is left open where the match is weak. Size tells how often a clone was seen (once, few, many) or the class of an expanded clone, and some rows leave it out.

D gene	V gene	J gene	clone size	CDR3 protein	CDR3 DNA
TRBD1	TRBV7-3	TRBJ2-1	NA	CASSFFGQGSHNEQFF	TGTGCCAGCAGCTTCTTTGGACAGGGTAGCCACAATGAGCAGTTCTTC
NA	TRBV11-2	TRBJ2-5	NA	CASSKTTQETQYF	TGTGCCAGCAGCAAGACTACCCAAGAGACCCAGTACTTC
TRBD2	TRBV7-2	TRBJ2-5	NA	CASSFLAGQETQYF	TGTGCCAGCAGCTTTCTAGCGGGGCAAGAGACCCAGTACTTC
NA	TRBV10-3	TRBJ1-2	NA	CAISAQGWGYTF	TGTGCCATCAGCGCTCAGGGCTGGGGCTACACCTTC
TRBD2	TRBV7-3	TRBJ2-2	NA	CASSLFSGGANTGELFF	TGTGCCAGCAGCTTATTTAGCGGGGGGGCGAACACCGGGGAGCTGTTTTTT
NA	TRBV6-6	TRBJ2-5	NA	CASSYGQQDEQYF	TGTGCCAGCAGTTACGGACAACAGGATGAGCAGTACTTC
NA	TRBV5-1	TRBJ2-5	once	CASSAWTIQETQYF	TGCGCCAGCAGCGCATGGACTATTCAAGAGACCCAGTACTTC
NA	TRBV10-1	TRBJ2-1	NA	CASSESGGGQQFF	TGCGCCAGCAGTGAGTCGGGAGGGGGACAGCAGTTCTTC
NA	TRBV10-2	TRBJ2-3	NA	CASSELPNTDTQYF	TGCGCCAGCAGTGAGCTACCAAACACAGATACGCAGTATTTT
NA	TRBV2	TRBJ2-7	NA	CASSPGYEQYF	TGTGCCAGCAGTCCGGGCTACGAGCAGTACTTC
TRBD1	TRBV14	TRBJ2-7	NA	CASSKGQEYEQYF	TGTGCCAGCAGCAAAGGACAGGAGTACGAGCAGTACTTC
NA	TRBV7-3	TRBJ2-3	NA	CASSFAGAEDTQYF	TGTGCCAGCAGCTTTGCGGGGGCTGAAGATACGCAGTATTTT
NA	TRBV11-2	TRBJ1-1	NA	CASSFSTGYTEAFF	TGTGCCAGCAGCTTCTCAACGGGTTACACTGAAGCTTTCTTT
TRBD1	TRBV5-1	TRBJ1-2	NA	CASSSEGQGADGYTF	TGCGCCAGCAGCTCGGAGGGACAGGGGGCGGATGGCTACACCTTC
NA	TRBV4-1	TRBJ1-1	NA	CASSQDQGPNTEAFF	TGCGCCAGCAGCCAAGATCAGGGCCCGAACACTGAAGCTTTCTTT
NA	TRBV10-2	TRBJ1-5	NA	CASSEQYSNQPQHF	TGCGCCAGCAGTGAACAGTATAGCAATCAGCCCCAGCATTTT
TRBD2	TRBV7-3	TRBJ2-7	NA	CASSLTGGGAGEQYF	TGTGCCAGCAGCTTAACTGGCGGGGGGGCTGGCGAGCAGTACTTC
TRBD2	TRBV5-1	TRBJ2-3	NA	CASSIREGGRTDTQYF	TGCGCCAGCAGTATCCGGGAGGGGGGACGCACAGATACGCAGTATTTT
TRBD1	TRBV6-5	TRBJ1-3	NA	CASSSRDREGGNTIYF	TGTGCCAGCAGTTCCCGGGACAGGGAAGGTGGAAACACCATATATTTT
NA	TRBV15	TRBJ1-4	NA	CATSRDRGAGNEKLFF	TGTGCCACCAGCAGAGATCGGGGGGCGGGTAATGAAAAACTGTTTTTT
NA	TRBV4-1	TRBJ1-1	NA	CASSQDPGDRRAFF	TGCGCCAGCAGCCAAGATCCGGGAGACCGGCGAGCTTTCTTT
NA	TRBV5-5	TRBJ2-6	NA	CASLGSVSQQSRANVLTF	TGTGCCAGCTTGGGCTCTGTCTCGCAACAAAGTCGGGCCAACGTCCTGACTTTC
NA	TRBV27	TRBJ1-2	NA	CASSFTVNYGYTF	TGTGCCAGCAGTTTCACAGTTAACTATGGCTACACCTTC
NA	TRBV5-1	TRBJ2-1	NA	CASSFQGNEQFF	TGCGCCAGCAGCTTTCAGGGCAATGAGCAGTTCTTC
TRBD1	TRBV7-6	TRBJ1-1	NA	CASSPRTGRGTEAFF	TGTGCCAGCAGCCCAAGGACAGGGAGGGGTACTGAAGCTTTCTTT
NA	TRBV5-1	TRBJ2-3	NA	CASSWGTLDTQYF	TGCGCCAGCAGCTGGGGGACACTAGATACGCAGTATTTT
TRBD1	TRBV9	TRBJ2-1	NA	CASSVPGGEQFF	TGTGCCAGCAGCGTGCCAGGGGGTGAGCAGTTCTTC
TRBD1	TRBV6-5	TRBJ1-4	NA	CARTGASATNEKLFF	TGTGCCAGAACAGGGGCCAGTGCTACTAATGAAAAACTGTTTTTT
TRBD2	TRBV2	TRBJ2-5	NA	CASSPDNSGGAVVGETQYF	TGTGCCAGCAGCCCTGATAATAGCGGGGGAGCCGTGGTGGGGGAGACCCAGTACTTC
NA	TRBV6-6	TRBJ1-3	few	CASSSHSRGNTIYF	TGTGCCAGCAGCTCCCACTCCCGGGGAAACACCATATATTTT
TRBD2	TRBV7-2	TRBJ2-1	NA	CASSLGTGGGYNEQFF	TGTGCCAGCAGCTTAGGCACCGGGGGGGGTTACAATGAGCAGTTCTTC
NA	TRBV2	TRBJ2-7	NA	CAGGGARYEQYF	TGTGCCGGCGGAGGGGCGCGCTACGAGCAGTACTTC
TRBD1	TRBV5-1	TRBJ1-1	NA	CASSYGDRDRGSHTEAFF	TGCGCCAGCAGCTATGGAGATCGGGACAGGGGGAGTCACACTGAAGCTTTCTTT
NA	TRBV27	TRBJ2-7	NA	CASSSSPRDYEQYF	TGTGCCAGCAGTTCATCACCGAGGGACTACGAGCAGTACTTC
TRBD1	TRBV14	TRBJ2-7	NA	CASTGTDLHEQYF	TGTGCCAGCACCGGGACAGATCTGCACGAGCAGTACTTC
NA	TRBV11-3	TRBJ2-7	few	CASSPDSNSYEQYF	TGTGCCAGCAGCCCAGACAGTAACTCCTACGAGCAGTACTTC
NA	TRBV7-3	TRBJ1-1	NA	CASSATVGTEAFF	TGTGCCAGCAGCGCTACAGTGGGCACTGAAGCTTTCTTT
TRBD1	TRBV5-5	TRBJ2-2	NA	CASSWGQGGGELFF	TGTGCCAGCAGCTGGGGACAGGGCGGCGGGGAGCTGTTTTTT
TRBD1	TRBV4-3	TRBJ2-3	NA	CASSQEWTGQGPDTQYF	TGCGCCAGCAGCCAAGAGTGGACGGGACAGGGACCAGATACGCAGTATTTT